The next 30 T cell receptor beta chains were all read from a single sample in a study of control samples from healthy donors and cancer patients. Some clones are missing from TCRdb's copy, which holds only in-frame ones; the method was immunoSEQ multiplex PCR. The table includes 150,000 to 200,000 clones, roughly 94% detected once. Sequenced input: blood. Receptors originate from a woman aged 18-30 years in good health.

The chain joins TRBV19 to TRBJ1-2, with D possibly being TRBD1 (5 bases). V lost 0 bases and J 0 bases, leaving 11 bases between the germline ends. CDR1 and CDR2 from the germline V gene are LNHDA and SQIVND (reference sequence). This CDR3 is built from 16 residues. The CDR3: CASSIDVRGPNYGYTF. The CDR3, as DNA: TGTGCCAGTAGTATAGATGTGCGGGGCCCTAACTATGGCTACACCTTC.

The chain joins TRBV6-5 to TRBJ1-2, with D tentatively TRBD1 (5 bases). This CDR3 has 12 amino acids. CDR1 is MNHEY and CDR2 is SVGAGI in the germline V gene. V lost 8 bases and J lost 4, with 11 bases in between. Written as DNA, the CDR3 is TGTGCCAGCCAGCGGGGCGGCTATGGCTACACCTTC. Amino acid sequence: CASQRGGYGYTF.

This chain links TRBV12-5 with TRBJ1-2; 8 positions match TRBD1. Germline lookup yields CDR1 LGHNT and CDR2 FRNRAP. There are 13 residues in the CDR3. Trimming removed 7 bases from V and 8 bases from J; junction bases left unmatched: 9. The CDR3 loop is CASVIGQGGGYTF. The CDR3 coding sequence is TGTGCTAGTGTTATCGGACAGGGCGGAGGCTACACCTTC.

The genes are TRBV19 and TRBJ1-2; 7 bases are a match to TRBD1. The CDR3 is 12 residues long. Per the germline V gene, CDR1 is LNHDA and CDR2 is SQIVND (reference sequence). J was trimmed by 4 bases and V by 8 bases; bases with no gene match: 4. CDR3 in amino acids: CASGTASYGYTF. CDR3 nucleotides: TGTGCCAGTGGGACAGCCTCCTATGGCTACACCTTC.

The rearrangement uses TRBV11-1 and TRBJ2-1; possible D gene TRBD2, 5 bases. CDR3 length equals 15 residues. Germline V gives CDR1 SGHAT, CDR2 FQDESV (reference sequence). Trimming removed 8 bases at V and 5 bases at J, with 19 bases between. This CDR3 is CASRAKDFRDNEQFF. The DNA of the CDR3 is TGTGCCAGCCGAGCCAAGGACTTTAGGGACAATGAGCAGTTCTTC.

The CDR3 DNA reads as TGTGCCAGCAGCCAAGATTTCGGGACTTCGCAGTATTTT. Protein sequence: CASSQDFGTSQYF. The chain has TRBV14 and TRBJ2-3; TRBD2 might be the D (6 bases). The length of the CDR3 is 13 residues. CDR1 is SGHDN, CDR2 FVKESK, per germline. The V end lost 0 bases, the J end lost 10 bases, and 11 bases lay between the germline ends. The variable domain in full, completed from reference TRBV14 and TRBJ2-3, reads EAGVTQFPSHSVIEKGQTVTLRCDPISGHDNLYWYRRVMGKEIKFLLHFVKESKQDESGMPNNRFLAERTGGTYSTLKVQPAELEDSGVYFCASSQDFGTSQYFGPGTRLTVL.

The CDR3 DNA reads TGTGCCACCAGCAGAGGACCCGGGAACCAAGAGACCCAGTACTTC. It is translated as CATSRGPGNQETQYF. The V call is TRBV15, the J call TRBJ2-5, with a weak D call TRBD2 (5 bases). CDR1 and CDR2 from the germline V gene are LNHNV and YYDKDF (reference sequence). Trimming stripped 1 base from V and 0 bases from J, with 9 bases between. CDR3 size: 15 residues.

V is TRBV7-2 and J is TRBJ1-6; 7 positions agree with TRBD1. The CDR3 extends over 18 amino acids. Germline CDR1 reads SGHTA; CDR2 reads FQGNSA. Losses at the gene ends were 3 bases for V and 5 bases for J; bases not matched to a gene: 13. The CDR3 bases are TGTGCCAGCAGCTTTAAATTTTCGGGACAGTTGAATAATTCACCCCTCCACTTT. It specifies CASSFKFSGQLNNSPLHF.

Details on this clone: A read error may account for a junction end that differs from germline. The gene calls are TRBV19 and TRBJ1-4, with a weak D call TRBD1 (5 bases). The CDR3 length is 14 residues. Germline CDR1 LNHDA, CDR2 SQIVND (reference sequence). The CDR3 DNA follows: TGTGCCAGCCTACCTTCAGGGCGCTATGAGAAACTGTTTTTT. It specifies CASLPSGRYEKLFF. The full variable domain, with the rest looked up from reference TRBV19 and TRBJ1-4, is DGGITQSPKYLFRKEGQNVTLSCEQNLNHDAMYWYRQDPGQGLRLIYYSQIVNDFQKGDIAEGYSVSREKKESFPLTVTSAQKNPTAFYLCASLPSGRYEKLFFGSGTQLSVL.

This clone was recorded only once. The chain carries TRBV19 and TRBJ1-2; 8 bases fit TRBD1. The CDR3 extends over 13 amino acids. Germline V gene lookup returns CDR1 LNHDA and CDR2 SQIVND (reference sequence). V gave up 7 bases and J gave up 6 bases; unmatched junction bases: 7. CDR3 amino acids: CASNIRGPDGYTF. The CDR3 coding sequence is TGTGCCAGTAATATCAGGGGGCCCGATGGCTACACCTTC.

There are a few counts of this clone. The rearrangement uses TRBV7-2 and TRBJ2-7; D unresolved. Between the trimmed V and J ends, which lost 2 bases and 9 bases, there was a span of 8 bases. The CDR3 consists of 11 residues. The V gene's germline CDR1 is SGHTA and CDR2 FQGNSA. This CDR3 is CASSLNAGQYF. The CDR3 DNA is TGTGCCAGCAGCTTAAATGCAGGGCAGTACTTC.

The chain carries TRBV7-2 and TRBJ1-1, with 8 bases matching TRBD1. The CDR3 has 14 residues. V lost 3 bases and J lost 1; bases outside the gene matches: 1. CDR1 and CDR2 (germline): SGHTA, FQGNSA. DNA for the CDR3: TGTGCCAGCAGCTTGACAGGGGCGAACACTGAAGCTTTCTTT. Protein: CASSLTGANTEAFF.

The rearrangement links TRBV2 to TRBJ2-1; possibly TRBD1 for D (5 bases). This CDR3 has 19 amino acids. Germline values: CDR1 SNHLY, CDR2 FYNNEI. V dropped 0 bases and J dropped 5 bases, with 23 bases sitting between them. CDR3 in DNA: TGTGCCAGCAGTGAAGCGTCATGGCCCCGACGACAGAGAGACAATGAGCAGTTCTTC. Amino acids: CASSEASWPRRQRDNEQFF.

V is TRBV2 and J is TRBJ1-2; no clear D gene. The germline V and J ends were trimmed by 7 bases and 4 bases, with 13 bases remaining between them. Germline loops: CDR1 SNHLY, CDR2 FYNNEI. The CDR3 has 13 residues. The DNA for the CDR3 is TGTGCCAGCACCCCCGCCAGGACCTATGGCTACACCTTC. Translated: CASTPARTYGYTF.

The chain joins TRBV10-3 to TRBJ1-1, with TRBD1 as a possible D gene (6 bases). With 6 bases removed from V and 0 bases from J, the gap between germline ends came to 14 bases. CDR1 is ENHRY, CDR2 SYGVKD, per germline. The CDR3 is 15 amino acids. The CDR3 reads CAIRSGKGVNTEAFF. CDR3 in DNA: TGTGCCATCAGGAGCGGGAAGGGGGTGAACACTGAAGCTTTCTTT.

The rearrangement uses TRBV11-2 and TRBJ2-3; tentative D call: TRBD2 (6 bases). This CDR3 has 12 amino acids. V lost 4 bases to trimming and J lost 4 bases, with 6 bases between them. Germline V gene sequence: CDR1 SGHAT, CDR2 FQNNGV. The CDR3, as DNA: TGTGCCAGCAGCTGGGGGGCAGATACGCAGTATTTT. Translated: CASSWGADTQYF.

The CDR3 DNA reads as TGTGCCAGCAGTTTTCCCCGGACAGGCCGGATAGAATCCAATCAGCCCCAGCATTTT. Translating gives CASSFPRTGRIESNQPQHF. V gene TRBV28 combines with J gene TRBJ1-5; 7 nucleotides line up with TRBD1. The J segment lost 3 bases and the V segment lost 3 bases, leaving 17 bases of the junction unmatched. This CDR3 spans 19 amino acids. From germline, CDR1 is MDHEN and CDR2 SYDVKM.

The chain uses TRBV13 and TRBJ2-7, with TRBD1 matching 7 bases. Germline V gene data show CDR1 as PRHDT and CDR2 as FYEKMQ (reference sequence). The CDR3 spans 14 residues. Trimming at V came to 5 bases and at J to 7 bases, leaving 11 bases not matched to a gene. DNA of the CDR3: TGTGCCAGCAGCCTCCGACAGGGAGTAGGGGAGCAGTACTTC. This translates into CASSLRQGVGEQYF. The whole variable domain, remainder taken from reference TRBV13 and TRBJ2-7, is AAGVIQSPRHLIKEKRETATLKCYPIPRHDTVYWYQQGPGQDPQFLISFYEKMQSDKGSIPDRFSAQQFSDYHSELNMSSLELGDSALYFCASSLRQGVGEQYFGPGTRLTVT.

The V gene is TRBV7-9, the J gene TRBJ1-3; the D is unclear. CDR1 is SEHNR, CDR2 FQNEAQ, per germline (reference sequence). V shed 5 bases and J shed 0 bases, with 11 bases lying between them. The CDR3 runs to 15 residues. This CDR3 is CASSPDRSSGNTIYF. The CDR3 region has the DNA TGTGCCAGCAGCCCTGACCGCTCCTCTGGAAACACCATATATTTT.

This chain connects TRBV6-5 to TRBJ1-2; tentative D call: TRBD1 (5 bases). Germline loops: CDR1 MNHEY, CDR2 SVGAGI. V shed 2 bases and J shed 4 bases, with 11 bases lying between them. The CDR3 is 14 residues long. For the CDR3, the DNA is TGTGCCAGCAGTTACGACAGTAGCGTCTATGGCTACACCTTC. It yields the protein CASSYDSSVYGYTF.

This sequence joins TRBV27 and TRBJ2-7; D might be TRBD2 (5 bases). Trimming took off 3 bases at V and 5 bases at J, with 14 bases between the two ends. The CDR3 contains 14 residues. Germline V gene data show CDR1 as MNHEY and CDR2 as SMNVEV (reference sequence). Written as DNA, the CDR3 is TGTGCCAGCAGTTTTAAAGGCCCGGGGAACGAGCAGTACTTC. It specifies CASSFKGPGNEQYF.

The V gene is TRBV3-1 (or the pseudogene TRBV3-2), the J gene TRBJ1-6; TRBD1 is a possible D gene (5 bases). V was pared by 0 bases and J by 7 bases, with 13 bases between. The germline CDR1 and CDR2 sequences are LGHDT and YNNKEL (reference sequence). This CDR3 has 16 amino acids. The CDR3 here is CASSQEPGRRNSPLHF. CDR3 coding DNA: TGTGCCAGCAGCCAAGAACCGGGACGAAGAAATTCACCCCTCCACTTT.

This rearrangement joins TRBV5-4 to TRBJ1-3; D unresolved. The CDR3 is 14 residues long. Trimming cost V 2 bases and J 0 bases, with 6 bases left between them. Germline CDR1 reads SGHNT; CDR2 reads YYREEE (reference sequence). The CDR3 region is CASSLGPSGNTIYF. The CDR3 DNA follows: TGTGCCAGCAGCTTAGGGCCCTCTGGAAACACCATATATTTT.

The genes are TRBV6-2 or TRBV6-3 and TRBJ1-1; no clear D gene. This CDR3 has 12 amino acids. V lost 0 bases and J lost 7, with 6 bases in between. Per the germline V gene, CDR1 is MNHEY and CDR2 is SVGEGT. The CDR3 nucleotides read TGTGCCAGCAGTTACTCATGGCTTGAAGCTTTCTTT. Its protein is CASSYSWLEAFF.

The chain has TRBV7-2 and TRBJ1-3; 10 bases are shared with TRBD1. The germline V gene has CDR1 SGHTA and CDR2 FQGNSA. The CDR3 is 16 residues long. Losses at the gene ends were 1 base for V and 4 bases for J; bases not matched to a gene: 4. The CDR3 nucleotides read TGTGCCAGCAGCTTAGGAGGGACAGGGGCCGGAAACACCATATATTTT. Translation: CASSLGGTGAGNTIYF.

V is TRBV7-2 and J is TRBJ2-5; TRBD2 agrees at 15 bases. The CDR3 runs to 15 residues. After removal of 5 bases from V and 9 bases from J, the junction contained 7 bases not matched to a gene. CDR1 is SGHTA and CDR2 is FQGNSA in the germline V gene. CDR3 coding DNA: TGTGCCAGCAGCCCCGGGACTAGCGGGGGGAGGGCCCAGTACTTC. Protein: CASSPGTSGGRAQYF.

This clone has a single count. The chain employs TRBV7-9 and TRBJ1-2, with 7 bases aligning to TRBD1. The CDR3 length is 16 residues. The V gene's germline CDR1 is SEHNR and CDR2 FQNEAQ (reference sequence). V shed 4 bases and J 5 bases; nucleotides not matched to a gene: 13. CDR3: CASSSLGEGGAYGYTF. In DNA, the CDR3 is TGTGCCAGCAGCTCCCTAGGGGAAGGGGGCGCTTATGGCTACACCTTC. Based on the CDR3 plus reference TRBV7-9 and TRBJ1-2, the full variable domain is DTGVSQNPRHKITKRGQNVTFRCDPISEHNRLYWYRQTLGQGPEFLTYFQNEAQLEKSRLLSDRFSAERPKGSFSTLEIQRTEQGDSAMYLCASSSLGEGGAYGYTFGSGTRLTVV.

The rearrangement links TRBV7-6 to TRBJ2-7, with 8 bases matching TRBD1. CDR3 length: 15 residues. The J segment lost 2 bases and the V segment lost 5 bases, leaving 8 bases of the junction unmatched. CDR1 SGHVS and CDR2 FNYEAQ come from the germline V gene. The CDR3 spells CASSLRDRSPYEQYF. The CDR3 region has the DNA TGTGCCAGCAGCCTCCGGGACAGGAGCCCCTACGAGCAGTACTTC. Full variable domain (outside the CDR3, taken from reference TRBV7-6 and TRBJ2-7): GAGVSQSPRYKVTKRGQDVALRCDPISGHVSLYWYRQALGQGPEFLTYFNYEAQQDKSGLPNDRFSAERPEGSISTLTIQRTEQRDSAMYRCASSLRDRSPYEQYFGPGTRLTVT.

This clone was seen more than once but under ten times. This chain connects TRBV28 to TRBJ2-7; TRBD2 agrees at 7 bases. J lost 5 bases, V lost 2 bases, and 9 bases had no gene match. The germline V gene encodes CDR1 MDHEN and CDR2 SYDVKM. This CDR3 is built from 15 residues. CDR3 bases: TGTGCCAGCAGTTTACCTGGCGCGGGGGAAGACGAGCAGTACTTC. Its translation: CASSLPGAGEDEQYF.

The rearrangement uses TRBV10-3 and TRBJ2-2, with D unresolved. The CDR3 is made up of 15 amino acids. The germline V gene has CDR1 ENHRY and CDR2 SYGVKD. Trimming removed 2 bases from V and 4 bases from J, with 11 bases in between. The CDR3 is CAISETQRGTGELFF. Here the CDR3 DNA reads TGTGCCATCAGTGAGACACAGCGTGGCACCGGGGAGCTGTTTTTT.